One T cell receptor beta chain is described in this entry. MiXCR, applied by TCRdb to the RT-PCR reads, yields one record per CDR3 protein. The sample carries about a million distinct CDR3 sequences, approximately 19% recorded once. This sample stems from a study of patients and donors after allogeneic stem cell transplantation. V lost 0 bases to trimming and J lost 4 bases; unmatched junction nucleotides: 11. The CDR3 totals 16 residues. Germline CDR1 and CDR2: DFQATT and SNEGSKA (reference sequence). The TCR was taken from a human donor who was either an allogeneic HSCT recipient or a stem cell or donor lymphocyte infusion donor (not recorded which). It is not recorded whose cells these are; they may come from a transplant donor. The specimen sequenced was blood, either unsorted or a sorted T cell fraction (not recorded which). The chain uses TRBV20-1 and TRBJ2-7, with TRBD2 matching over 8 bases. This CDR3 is CSARDSGSVGWYEQYF. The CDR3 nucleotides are TGCAGTGCTAGAGACAGCGGGAGTGTCGGATGGTACGAGCAGTACTTC.